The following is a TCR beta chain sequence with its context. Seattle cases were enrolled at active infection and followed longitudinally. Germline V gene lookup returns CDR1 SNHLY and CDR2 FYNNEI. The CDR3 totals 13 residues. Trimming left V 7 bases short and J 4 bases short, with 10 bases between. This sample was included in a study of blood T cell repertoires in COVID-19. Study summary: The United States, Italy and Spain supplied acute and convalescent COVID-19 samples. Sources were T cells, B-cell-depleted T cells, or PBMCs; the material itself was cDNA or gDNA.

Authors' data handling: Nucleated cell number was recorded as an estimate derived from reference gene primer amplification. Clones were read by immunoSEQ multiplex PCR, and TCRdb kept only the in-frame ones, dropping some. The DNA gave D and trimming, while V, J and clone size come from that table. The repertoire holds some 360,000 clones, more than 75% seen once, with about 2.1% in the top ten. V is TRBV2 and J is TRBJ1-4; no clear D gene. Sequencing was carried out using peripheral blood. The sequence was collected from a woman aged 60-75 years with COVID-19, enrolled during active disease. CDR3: CASIGQVNEKLFF. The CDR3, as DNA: TGTGCCAGCATTGGGCAGGTTAATGAAAAACTGTTTTTT.